The rows below give T cell receptor beta chains drawn from one sample of a study of PD-1 blockade in classical Hodgkin lymphoma. The repertoire was sequenced with immunoSEQ multiplex PCR; TCRdb's copy has only in-frame clones and lacks some. The repertoire holds roughly 100,000 clones, more than 70% seen once, with roughly 20% in the top ten. The sample in question was peripheral blood mononuclear cells (PBMCs), obtained before the fourth cycle of nivolumab. Receptors were obtained from a human donor with classical Hodgkin lymphoma. Both conserved end residues are part of each CDR3. A D gene is named only where the DNA matches it firmly. Not all rows give a size; the values are once, few, many and, for expanded clones, a class.

v_call	clone_size	d_call	j_call	cdr3_aa	cdr3_nt
TRBV20-1	.	.	TRBJ2-1	CSAELGLEQFF	TGCAGTGCCGAACTAGGTCTTGAGCAGTTCTTC
TRBV6-5	.	.	TRBJ2-2	CASSLTGELFF	TGTGCCAGTTCTTTAACCGGGGAGCTGTTTTTT
TRBV5-4	.	.	TRBJ2-1	CASSLETAAYNEQFF	TGTGCCAGCAGCTTGGAAACCGCCGCGTACAATGAGCAGTTCTTC
TRBV28	.	.	TRBJ1-2	CASRVLHGYTF	TGTGCCAGCAGAGTCCTCCATGGCTACACCTTC
TRBV6-5	.	.	TRBJ2-2	CASSWVANTGELFF	TGTGCCAGCAGTTGGGTGGCAAACACCGGGGAGCTGTTTTTT
TRBV28	.	TRBD1	TRBJ2-3	CASSFGQDADTQYF	TGTGCCAGCAGTTTCGGACAGGACGCAGATACGCAGTATTTT
TRBV28	.	TRBD1	TRBJ1-5	CASMMRQGARGDSNQPQHF	TGTGCCAGCATGATGAGACAGGGGGCGAGAGGTGATAGCAATCAGCCCCAGCATTTT
TRBV6-6	once	.	TRBJ2-4	CASAATTSPYF	TGTGCCAGCGCTGCGACTACGTCCCCGTACTTC
TRBV30	.	TRBD2	TRBJ2-7	CAWGTGLAGAYEQYF	TGTGCCTGGGGAACGGGACTAGCGGGTGCCTACGAGCAGTACTTC
TRBV7-9	.	.	TRBJ1-1	CASTSRGNTEAFF	TGTGCCAGCACCAGCAGGGGGAACACTGAAGCTTTCTTT
TRBV10-3	.	.	TRBJ2-7	CAISVGSLEASYEQYF	TGTGCCATCAGTGTAGGTTCCTTGGAAGCGAGCTACGAGCAGTACTTC
TRBV11-2	.	.	TRBJ2-7	CASSPRDLDSYEQYF	TGTGCCAGCAGCCCCCGGGACTTAGACTCCTACGAGCAGTACTTC
TRBV5-4	.	TRBD2	TRBJ2-3	CASSPAGGPSGDTQYF	TGTGCCAGCAGCCCAGCGGGAGGACCGTCTGGGGATACGCAGTATTTT
TRBV4-3	once	.	TRBJ1-1	CASSHTDSSNTEAFF	TGCGCCAGCAGCCATACCGATTCATCCAACACTGAAGCTTTCTTT
TRBV6-5	.	.	TRBJ1-2	CASSDSNGYTF	TGTGCCAGCAGTGACAGTAATGGCTACACCTTC
TRBV25-1	once	.	TRBJ1-2	CASSEHRDTVYGYTF	TGTGCCAGCAGTGAACACCGGGACACGGTCTATGGCTACACCTTC